This entry lists 17 T cell receptor beta chains sequenced from one sample in a study of T cell responses to AZD1222 COVID-19 vaccine. Measured with immunoSEQ multiplex PCR; TCRdb has only the in-frame clones, and not every one. The sample holds approximately 110,000 clones, 89% seen once. The material sequenced was peripheral blood, taken 28 days after the second AZD1222 dose. These receptors all come from an adult who received the AZD1222 COVID-19 vaccine.

V usage is TRBV4-2 and J usage is TRBJ2-3; D gene unclear. Trimming left V 1 base short and J 4 bases short, with 9 bases between. CDR1 is LGHNA, CDR2 YNFKEQ, per germline. This CDR3 has 14 amino acids. In DNA form, the CDR3 reads TGTGCCAGCAGCCAAGCGGGTTGGGCAGATACGCAGTATTTT. Its translation: CASSQAGWADTQYF.

The chain has TRBV19 and TRBJ1-5; 7 nucleotides line up with TRBD1. V was clipped by 4 bases and J by 1 base; unmatched bases: 4. The CDR3 totals 15 residues. Looked up from germline, CDR1 is LNHDA and CDR2 is SQIVND (reference sequence). The DNA for the CDR3 is TGTGCCAGTAGTACGGCCAGGGGGAGCAATCAGCCCCAGCATTTT. It yields the protein CASSTARGSNQPQHF.

The chain joins TRBV5-4 to TRBJ1-2; a possible D gene is TRBD1 (5 bases). The CDR3 has 15 residues. Trimming took off 0 bases at V and 7 bases at J, with 16 bases between the two ends. Germline values: CDR1 SGHNT, CDR2 YYREEE (reference sequence). The DNA of the CDR3 is TGTGCCAGCAGCTTGGTTGCAGGGAGGGCTTCTGGCTACACCTTC. Translated, it gives CASSLVAGRASGYTF. Full variable domain (rest looked up from reference TRBV5-4 and TRBJ1-2): ETGVTQSPTHLIKTRGQQVTLRCSSQSGHNTVSWYQQALGQGPQFIFQYYREEENGRGNFPPRFSGLQFPNYSSELNVNALELDDSALYLCASSLVAGRASGYTFGSGTRLTVV.

This clone was counted once. This chain uses TRBV10-1 with TRBJ2-1; D possibly corresponds to TRBD2 (7 bases). Germline CDR1 reads WNHNN; CDR2 reads SYGVQD (reference sequence). This CDR3 spans 15 amino acids. V lost 3 bases and J lost 6, with 15 bases in between. The CDR3 bases are TGCGCCAGCAGTGAAGGGTGGGGAGGGGGCAATGAGCAGTTCTTC. Its protein is CASSEGWGGGNEQFF.

The V call is TRBV15, the J call TRBJ2-2; perhaps TRBD2 as D (5 bases). This CDR3 is built from 15 residues. The V and J ends lost 0 bases and 7 bases respectively, with 12 bases between them. CDR1 and CDR2 from the germline V gene are LNHNV and YYDKDF (reference sequence). The DNA of the CDR3 is TGTGCCACCAGCAGAGAACGGGGTGGTAACGGGGAGCTGTTTTTT. It specifies CATSRERGGNGELFF.

V is TRBV19 and J is TRBJ2-5, with D perhaps matching TRBD2 (7 bases). This CDR3 spans 15 amino acids. Germline V lookup: CDR1 LNHDA, CDR2 SQIVND (reference sequence). V was pared by 6 bases and J by 1 base, with 15 bases between. CDR3 residues: CASRGEGDLQETQYF. The CDR3 DNA reads TGTGCCAGTAGGGGGGAGGGGGATCTCCAAGAGACCCAGTACTTC.

The V call is TRBV9, the J call TRBJ2-3; 9 bases align to TRBD1. Germline loops: CDR1 SGDLS, CDR2 YYNGEE. The CDR3 totals 16 residues. The trim removed 0 bases at V and 7 bases at J, leaving 9 bases unmatched. Written as DNA, the CDR3 is TGTGCCAGCAGCGTAGCGTGGGGGACAGGGATCAATACGCAGTATTTT. It translates to CASSVAWGTGINTQYF.

This clone was detected a few times. This chain links TRBV7-8 with TRBJ2-7, with a tentative D call TRBD2 (5 bases). Deletions cut 5 bases from V and 3 bases from J, with 11 bases between. This CDR3 has 13 residues. Per the germline V gene, CDR1 is SGHVS and CDR2 is FQNEAQ. The CDR3 DNA follows: TGTGCCAGCAGCCTGACTATAAGCTACGAGCAGTACTTC. Its protein product is CASSLTISYEQYF.

V is TRBV12-3 or TRBV12-4 and J is TRBJ2-7, with D tentatively TRBD1 or TRBD2 (5 bases each). Trimming left V 6 bases short and J 3 bases short, with 12 bases between. CDR3 length: 13 amino acids. This CDR3 reads CASSRGRYYEQYF. CDR3 coding DNA: TGTGCCAGCAGCCGGGGACGGTACTACGAGCAGTACTTC.

The gene calls are TRBV11-2 and TRBJ1-2; D may be TRBD1 (6 bases). V lost 5 bases and J 2 bases, leaving 12 bases between the germline ends. Germline CDR1 reads SGHAT; CDR2 reads FQNNGV. The CDR3 consists of 14 residues. CDR3 bases: TGTGCCAGCAGCCTTGTGCAGGGGAACTATGGCTACACCTTC. The encoded protein is CASSLVQGNYGYTF. Filled out from reference TRBV11-2 and TRBJ1-2, the complete variable domain reads EAGVAQSPRYKIIEKRQSVAFWCNPISGHATLYWYQQILGQGPKLLIQFQNNGVVDDSQLPKDRFSAERLKGVDSTLKIQPAKLEDSAVYLCASSLVQGNYGYTFGSGTRLTVV.

This clone was counted only a few times. CDR3: CASSRGQDYGYTF. The CDR3, as DNA: TGTGCCAGCAGCCGGGGACAGGACTATGGCTACACCTTC. The chain carries TRBV5-4 and TRBJ1-2; TRBD1 matches at 8 bases. The CDR3 has 13 amino acids. V was pared by 4 bases and J by 3 bases, with 2 bases of the junction left unmatched. From germline, CDR1 is SGHNT and CDR2 YYREEE (reference sequence).

V and J are TRBV28 and TRBJ1-2; TRBD1 might be the D (6 bases). This CDR3 is 15 amino acids long. With 6 bases removed from V and 3 bases from J, the gap between germline ends came to 17 bases. Germline values: CDR1 MDHEN, CDR2 SYDVKM. The CDR3 DNA follows: TGTGCCAGCAGAATACCGACAGGCGACTACTATGGCTACACCTTC. It yields the protein CASRIPTGDYYGYTF.

The chain uses TRBV12-3 or TRBV12-4 and TRBJ2-7, with D hard to call. The V end was cut by 2 bases, the J end by 5 bases, with 7 bases between. The CDR3 totals 12 residues. This CDR3 reads CASSLIAHEQYF. The CDR3 DNA reads as TGTGCCAGCAGTTTAATAGCCCACGAGCAGTACTTC.

The gene calls are TRBV3-1 (or the pseudogene TRBV3-2) and TRBJ1-5; D is undetermined. Germline V gene data show CDR1 as LGHDT and CDR2 as YNNKEL (reference sequence). With 1 base removed from V and 3 bases from J, the gap between germline ends came to 4 bases. This CDR3 has 13 amino acids. CDR3 sequence: CASSQGANQPQHF. Written as DNA, the CDR3 is TGTGCCAGCAGCCAAGGAGCCAATCAGCCCCAGCATTTT.

V gene TRBV28 combines with J gene TRBJ1-5, with TRBD1 matching over 9 bases. In germline, CDR1 is MDHEN, CDR2 SYDVKM. The CDR3 contains 14 residues. Trimming removed 6 bases from V and 6 bases from J; junction bases left unmatched: 6. CDR3 coding DNA: TGTGCCAGCAGACCACAGGGGGCAGTTCAGCCCCAGCATTTT. Translation: CASRPQGAVQPQHF.

The J gene is TRBJ2-7, the V gene TRBV19; D might be TRBD1 (5 bases). Trimming cost V 10 bases and J 4 bases, with 17 bases left between them. The CDR3 spans 13 residues. Germline V CDR1 and CDR2: LNHDA, SQIVND (reference sequence). DNA for the CDR3: TGTGCCACTTCTCAGGGTAATGGGTACGAGCAGTACTTC. It specifies CATSQGNGYEQYF.

The rearrangement links TRBV5-5 to TRBJ1-1; TRBD1 might be the D (5 bases). CDR3 length: 14 amino acids. The germline V and J ends were trimmed by 4 bases and 1 base, with 11 bases remaining between them. The germline V gene encodes CDR1 SGHKS and CDR2 YYEKEE (reference sequence). CDR3 in DNA: TGTGCCAGCAGCATGTCCGGGACGAACACTGAAGCTTTCTTT. Encoded protein: CASSMSGTNTEAFF.